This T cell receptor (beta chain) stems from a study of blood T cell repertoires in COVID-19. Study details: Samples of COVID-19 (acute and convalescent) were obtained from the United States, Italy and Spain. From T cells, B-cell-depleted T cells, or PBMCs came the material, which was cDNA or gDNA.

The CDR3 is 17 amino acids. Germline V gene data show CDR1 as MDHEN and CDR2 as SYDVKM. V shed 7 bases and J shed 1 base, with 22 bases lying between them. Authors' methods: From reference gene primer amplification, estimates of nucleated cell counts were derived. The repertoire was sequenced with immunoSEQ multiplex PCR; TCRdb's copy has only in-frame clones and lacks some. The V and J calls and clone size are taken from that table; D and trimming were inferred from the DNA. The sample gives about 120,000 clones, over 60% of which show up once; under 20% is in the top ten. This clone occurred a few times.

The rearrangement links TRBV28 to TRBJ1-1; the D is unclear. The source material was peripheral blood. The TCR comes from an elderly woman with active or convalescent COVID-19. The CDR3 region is CASTTPLARWQNTEAFF. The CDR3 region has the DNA TGTGCCAGCACAACACCTCTAGCCAGATGGCAGAACACTGAAGCTTTCTTT.